The 2 T cell receptor beta chains in this list originate from one sample, sequenced in a study of blood T cell repertoires in COVID-19. Libraries were prepared by immunoSEQ multiplex PCR; TCRdb keeps only in-frame clonotypes and omits some of them. The table has fewer than 350,000 clones, 70% to 90% seen once. What was sequenced was PBMCs or T cells enriched from blood (not recorded which). Receptors originate from a young man who had recovered from COVID-19.

This clone was counted between two and nine times. The V and J genes are TRBV6-1 and TRBJ1-6, with 12 positions matching TRBD1. J lost 9 bases, V lost 3 bases, and 0 bases had no gene match. CDR3 length equals 14 residues. Germline V gene lookup returns CDR1 MNHNS and CDR2 SASEGT. CDR3 nucleotide sequence: TGTGCCAGCAGTGAGGGACAGGGGGCTTCACCCCTCCACTTT. This encodes CASSEGQGASPLHF.

The chain combines TRBV6-5 with TRBJ2-5; tentatively, D is TRBD2 (7 bases). CDR3 length equals 13 residues. With 8 bases removed from V and 4 bases from J, the gap between germline ends came to 14 bases. Germline CDR1 MNHEY, CDR2 SVGAGI. The CDR3 loop is CASALRGGETQYF. CDR3 coding DNA: TGTGCCAGCGCGCTTAGGGGGGGAGAGACCCAGTACTTC.